This TCR beta chain was identified during a study of blood T cells in healthy people across ages. A sample-barcoded 5' primer and a J-beta primer mix were used in a second PCR of roughly 7 to 12 cycles. One entry per CDR3 protein results from TCRdb running MiXCR on the 5' RACE reads. This sample has under 800,000 distinct CDR3 sequences, with 35% to 45% found just once. With 6 bases removed from V and 4 bases from J, the gap between germline ends came to 10 bases. Germline values: CDR1 MDHEN, CDR2 SYDVKM. This CDR3 contains 13 residues. This TCR was recovered from a woman aged 55-69 years in good health. This chain links TRBV28 with TRBJ1-5; D unclear. The sample consisted of blood. The CDR3 loop is CASRNSPNQPQHF. Here the CDR3 DNA reads TGTGCCAGCAGGAATAGTCCTAATCAGCCCCAGCATTTT.